The rows below give T cell receptor beta chains drawn from one sample of a study of cytomegalovirus exposure and HLA in healthy donors. Assay: immunoSEQ multiplex PCR; the TCRdb copy retains only in-frame clones and omits some. The table has fewer than 150,000 clones, approximately 70% seen once; the top ten hold around 1.6%. The material sequenced was PBMCs. Every receptor here comes from a woman in her 30s in good health and CMV-seronegative. Each CDR3 is given with its conserved first and last residue. The order of the fields is V gene, clone size, J gene, CDR3 length, D gene, CDR3 protein, CDR3 DNA. D genes are given only for firm matches. A row's size may be missing; if present it is once, few, many or a size class.

V: TRBV2; size: .; J: TRBJ2-3; length: 19; D: TRBD2; CDR3: CASSERRLAGGLSTDTQYF; DNA: TGTGCCAGCAGTGAAAGGAGGCTAGCGGGGGGGCTGAGCACAGATACGCAGTATTTT
V: TRBV30; size: few; J: TRBJ1-6; length: 13; D: .; CDR3: CAWTVLQDSPLHF; DNA: TGTGCCTGGACGGTACTCCAGGATTCACCCCTCCACTTT
V: TRBV2; size: .; J: TRBJ2-3; length: 14; D: .; CDR3: CASRRTDNPDTQYF; DNA: TGTGCCAGCAGGCGGACGGACAACCCAGATACGCAGTATTTT
V: TRBV6-5; size: .; J: TRBJ2-7; length: 15; D: TRBD2; CDR3: CASSPPLAGQYEQYF; DNA: TGTGCCAGCAGTCCACCCCTAGCGGGACAGTACGAGCAGTACTTC
V: TRBV19; size: .; J: TRBJ1-5; length: 14; D: .; CDR3: CASSIKGGNQPQHF; DNA: TGTGCCAGTAGTATCAAAGGGGGCAATCAGCCCCAGCATTTT
V: TRBV6-5; size: once; J: TRBJ1-2; length: 15; D: .; CDR3: CASSPEGLRDYGYTF; DNA: TGTGCCAGCAGTCCCGAGGGACTTAGGGACTATGGCTACACCTTC
V: TRBV27; size: .; J: TRBJ2-7; length: 20; D: .; CDR3: CASSFSGFSLGREPPYEQYF; DNA: TGTGCCAGCAGTTTTTCAGGATTCTCGTTGGGCAGGGAACCCCCCTACGAGCAGTACTTC
V: TRBV7-8; size: .; J: TRBJ2-1; length: 16; D: TRBD1; CDR3: CASSSTDRVGWDEQFF; DNA: TGTGCCAGCAGCTCTACCGACAGGGTGGGCTGGGATGAGCAGTTCTTC
V: TRBV5-3; size: .; J: TRBJ1-1; length: 14; D: .; CDR3: CARSFGSAGSEAFF; DNA: TGTGCCAGAAGCTTCGGTTCAGCGGGGTCTGAAGCTTTCTTT
V: TRBV2; size: .; J: TRBJ2-5; length: 15; D: .; CDR3: CASSEALWGDGTQYF; DNA: TGTGCCAGCAGTGAAGCGCTATGGGGGGACGGGACCCAGTACTTC
V: TRBV5-4; size: .; J: TRBJ2-3; length: 16; D: .; CDR3: CASSLVSSLSPDTQYF; DNA: TGTGCCAGCAGCTTGGTGTCTAGCCTTTCTCCAGATACGCAGTATTTT
V: TRBV4-1; size: .; J: TRBJ1-2; length: 15; D: TRBD1; CDR3: CASSPADRADYGYTF; DNA: TGCGCCAGCAGCCCTGCGGACAGGGCGGACTATGGCTACACCTTC
V: TRBV27; size: .; J: TRBJ1-3; length: 16; D: TRBD1; CDR3: CASSSRWTGGGNTIYF; DNA: TGTGCCAGCAGTTCCCGTTGGACAGGGGGTGGAAACACCATATATTTT
V: TRBV7-3; size: .; J: TRBJ2-2; length: 14; D: TRBD2; CDR3: CASSASGGGGELFF; DNA: TGTGCCAGCAGCGCCTCAGGCGGGGGCGGGGAGCTGTTTTTT
V: TRBV4-2; size: few; J: TRBJ1-2; length: 15; D: TRBD1; CDR3: CASSQDDRGDYGYTF; DNA: TGTGCCAGCAGCCAAGACGACAGGGGCGACTATGGCTACACCTTC
V: TRBV5-4; size: .; J: TRBJ2-5; length: 15; D: TRBD2; CDR3: CASSGLAGGKETQYF; DNA: TGTGCCAGCAGCGGACTAGCGGGGGGGAAAGAGACCCAGTACTTC
V: TRBV2; size: .; J: TRBJ2-2; length: 18; D: TRBD2; CDR3: CASGAPGLAGVFTGELFF; DNA: TGTGCCAGCGGCGCCCCGGGACTAGCGGGAGTGTTCACCGGGGAGCTGTTTTTT
V: TRBV19; size: .; J: TRBJ2-4; length: 13; D: .; CDR3: CASIGRVQGLTHF; DNA: TGTGCCAGTATCGGTCGGGTGCAGGGGCTAACCCACTTC
V: TRBV28; size: few; J: TRBJ1-2; length: 12; D: .; CDR3: CASSTQDHGYTF; DNA: TGTGCCAGCAGTACCCAGGATCATGGCTACACCTTC
V: TRBV11-3; size: .; J: TRBJ2-2; length: 15; D: .; CDR3: CASSLGARDTGELFF; DNA: TGTGCCAGCAGCTTAGGAGCTCGAGACACCGGGGAGCTGTTTTTT
V: TRBV5-1; size: .; J: TRBJ2-5; length: 15; D: TRBD2; CDR3: CASSFLRGGRETQYF; DNA: TGCGCCAGCAGCTTCTTGCGGGGGGGACGAGAGACCCAGTACTTC
V: TRBV5-1; size: .; J: TRBJ1-3; length: 14; D: TRBD1; CDR3: CASSATGYGNTIYF; DNA: TGCGCCAGCAGCGCGACAGGGTATGGAAACACCATATATTTT
V: TRBV7-9; size: .; J: TRBJ2-7; length: 17; D: TRBD2; CDR3: CASSAGGTSGSPNEQYF; DNA: TGTGCCAGCAGCGCGGGGGGGACTAGCGGGAGCCCCAACGAGCAGTACTTC
V: TRBV7-9; size: .; J: TRBJ1-1; length: 14; D: .; CDR3: CASSLVGGDGEAFF; DNA: TGTGCCAGCAGCTTAGTAGGGGGGGATGGTGAAGCTTTCTTT
V: TRBV5-1; size: .; J: TRBJ1-1; length: 15; D: .; CDR3: CASSFGGGGNTEAFF; DNA: TGCGCCAGCAGCTTCGGGGGGGGCGGGAACACTGAAGCTTTCTTT
V: TRBV2; size: .; J: TRBJ2-2; length: 17; D: TRBD2; CDR3: CASRLGTSGTNTGELFF; DNA: TGTGCCAGCAGACTCGGGACTAGCGGGACTAACACCGGGGAGCTGTTTTTT
V: TRBV7-2; size: .; J: TRBJ1-2; length: 13; D: .; CDR3: CASSPDRSYGYTF; DNA: TGTGCCAGCAGCCCCGACAGGAGTTATGGCTACACCTTC
V: TRBV7-3; size: .; J: TRBJ2-7; length: 13; D: TRBD2; CDR3: CASSPSGSGEQYF; DNA: TGTGCCAGCAGCCCTAGCGGGAGTGGGGAGCAGTACTTC
V: TRBV7-9; size: few; J: TRBJ2-3; length: 12; D: .; CDR3: CASSSQTDTQYF; DNA: TGTGCCAGCAGCTCACAGACAGATACGCAGTATTTT
V: TRBV28; size: once; J: TRBJ2-1; length: 17; D: .; CDR3: CASSPGHLGQTYNEQFF; DNA: TGTGCCAGCAGTCCTGGACACCTCGGACAGACCTACAATGAGCAGTTCTTC
V: TRBV30; size: .; J: TRBJ1-6; length: 13; D: .; CDR3: CAWDRRNNSPLHF; DNA: TGTGCCTGGGACAGACGCAATAATTCACCCCTCCACTTT
V: TRBV9; size: .; J: TRBJ2-2; length: 16; D: TRBD2; CDR3: CASSVSGGANTGELFF; DNA: TGTGCCAGCAGCGTGAGCGGGGGAGCGAACACCGGGGAGCTGTTTTTT
V: TRBV7-9; size: .; J: TRBJ2-1; length: 13; D: TRBD2; CDR3: CASSLYSGVEQFF; DNA: TGTGCCAGCAGCTTGTACAGCGGGGTTGAGCAGTTCTTC
V: TRBV4-2; size: .; J: TRBJ2-5; length: 14; D: TRBD2; CDR3: CASSRTSGEETQYF; DNA: TGTGCCAGCAGCCGGACTAGCGGGGAAGAGACCCAGTACTTC
V: TRBV28; size: .; J: TRBJ1-2; length: 13; D: .; CDR3: CASSLPGNYGYTF; DNA: TGTGCCAGCAGTTTGCCAGGGAACTATGGCTACACCTTC
V: TRBV19; size: few; J: TRBJ2-6; length: 16; D: TRBD1; CDR3: CASQGQVAAGANVLTF; DNA: TGTGCCAGTCAGGGACAGGTCGCGGCTGGGGCCAACGTCCTGACTTTC
V: TRBV6-5; size: .; J: TRBJ2-5; length: 14; D: TRBD2; CDR3: CATLTSGAQETQYF; DNA: TGTGCCACCCTGACTAGCGGGGCTCAAGAGACCCAGTACTTC
V: TRBV4-1; size: .; J: TRBJ2-3; length: 11; D: .; CDR3: CASSQADTQYF; DNA: TGCGCCAGCAGCCAAGCTGATACGCAGTATTTT
V: TRBV14; size: .; J: TRBJ2-5; length: 12; D: .; CDR3: CASQGWQETQYF; DNA: TGTGCCAGTCAGGGATGGCAAGAGACCCAGTACTTC
V: TRBV6-1; size: .; J: TRBJ2-3; length: 14; D: TRBD2; CDR3: CASSEGGGPDTQYF; DNA: TGTGCCAGCAGTGAAGGCGGGGGGCCCGATACGCAGTATTTT
V: TRBV6-5; size: .; J: TRBJ2-1; length: 15; D: .; CDR3: CASSLHRDIRNEQFF; DNA: TGTGCCAGCAGTCTCCACCGGGACATCCGCAATGAGCAGTTCTTC
V: TRBV5-6; size: .; J: TRBJ1-1; length: 14; D: TRBD1; CDR3: CASSTGQRDTEAFF; DNA: TGTGCCAGCAGCACGGGACAGCGGGACACTGAAGCTTTCTTT
V: TRBV7-2; size: .; J: TRBJ1-2; length: 15; D: .; CDR3: CASSPDVGGPYGYTF; DNA: TGTGCCAGCAGCCCCGACGTCGGGGGTCCCTATGGCTACACCTTC
V: TRBV7-9; size: .; J: TRBJ1-2; length: 14; D: TRBD1; CDR3: CASSPGDRARGYTF; DNA: TGTGCCAGCAGCCCAGGCGACAGGGCGAGAGGCTACACCTTC
V: TRBV11-1; size: .; J: TRBJ1-1; length: 15; D: .; CDR3: CASSLAEGANTEAFF; DNA: TGTGCCAGCAGCTTAGCGGAGGGAGCCAACACTGAAGCTTTCTTT
V: TRBV23-1; size: .; J: TRBJ1-5; length: 15; D: TRBD1; CDR3: CASSQTGTGHQPQHF; DNA: TGCGCCAGCAGTCAAACCGGGACAGGGCATCAGCCCCAGCATTTT
V: TRBV10-2; size: few; J: TRBJ2-3; length: 15; D: TRBD1; CDR3: CASREGQGEADTQYF; DNA: TGCGCCAGCAGAGAGGGACAGGGAGAGGCAGATACGCAGTATTTT
V: TRBV11-3; size: .; J: TRBJ2-2; length: 15; D: .; CDR3: CASSQRLGQTGELFF; DNA: TGTGCCAGTAGCCAGCGTTTGGGGCAGACCGGGGAGCTGTTTTTT